The rows below give T cell receptor beta chains drawn from one sample of a study of beta chain features in type 1 diabetes. Repertoires were generated with immunoSEQ multiplex PCR, while TCRdb's copy carries only in-frame clones and drops some. The repertoire consists of approximately 400,000 clones, with more than 12% occurring once and the leading ten covering 0.019%. The sequenced sample consisted of naive CD4+ T cells from blood. The source is a woman between 18 and 30 years old in good health. Both conserved end residues are part of each CDR3. D genes are given only for firm matches. Expanded clones get a size class; other rows say once, few or many, or leave the size out.

clone_size: few
d_call: TRBD1
j_call: TRBJ2-7
v_call: TRBV4-1
cdr3_aa: CASSQVGGTGIYEQYF
cdr3_nt: TGCGCCAGCAGCCAAGTCGGTGGGACAGGCATCTACGAGCAGTACTTC

clone_size: .
d_call: .
j_call: TRBJ1-3
v_call: TRBV4-2
cdr3_aa: CASSQSSSGTIYF
cdr3_nt: TGTGCCAGCAGCCAATCATCTTCGGGCACCATATATTTT

clone_size: .
d_call: TRBD2
j_call: TRBJ2-1
v_call: TRBV9
cdr3_aa: CASSPGLGIYNEQFF
cdr3_nt: TGTGCCAGCAGCCCGGGACTAGGGATTTACAATGAGCAGTTCTTC

clone_size: .
d_call: TRBD2
j_call: TRBJ2-4
v_call: TRBV27
cdr3_aa: CASRLLAERNIQYF
cdr3_nt: TGTGCCAGCCGACTTCTAGCGGAGAGAAACATTCAGTACTTC

clone_size: .
d_call: TRBD1
j_call: TRBJ2-7
v_call: TRBV18
cdr3_aa: CASSPQGQVAYEQYF
cdr3_nt: TGTGCCAGCTCACCACAAGGACAGGTCGCCTACGAGCAGTACTTC

clone_size: .
d_call: .
j_call: TRBJ2-5
v_call: TRBV28
cdr3_aa: CASIDQETQYF
cdr3_nt: TGTGCCAGCATAGACCAAGAGACCCAGTACTTC

clone_size: .
d_call: TRBD1
j_call: TRBJ2-5
v_call: TRBV5-4
cdr3_aa: CASSTGGSTFQETQYF
cdr3_nt: TGTGCCAGCAGCACAGGGGGATCGACTTTTCAAGAGACCCAGTACTTC

clone_size: .
d_call: TRBD1
j_call: TRBJ2-7
v_call: TRBV29-1
cdr3_aa: CSVEGTGAYEQYF
cdr3_nt: TGCAGCGTTGAGGGGACAGGGGCCTACGAGCAGTACTTC

clone_size: .
d_call: TRBD1
j_call: TRBJ1-2
v_call: TRBV14
cdr3_aa: CASRQTGYGYTF
cdr3_nt: TGTGCCAGCAGGCAGACAGGGTATGGCTACACCTTC

clone_size: few
d_call: TRBD1
j_call: TRBJ2-5
v_call: TRBV27
cdr3_aa: CASSPTGTEETQYF
cdr3_nt: TGTGCCAGCAGCCCGACCGGGACAGAAGAGACCCAGTACTTC

clone_size: .
d_call: .
j_call: TRBJ1-2
v_call: TRBV28
cdr3_aa: CASSFRGYGYTF
cdr3_nt: TGTGCCAGCAGTTTTAGAGGTTATGGCTACACCTTC

clone_size: few
d_call: .
j_call: TRBJ1-2
v_call: TRBV27
cdr3_aa: CASSLGSGEYGYTF
cdr3_nt: TGTGCCAGCAGCCTCGGGTCAGGGGAGTATGGCTACACCTTC

clone_size: .
d_call: .
j_call: TRBJ2-1
v_call: TRBV19
cdr3_aa: CASSIQGADNEQFF
cdr3_nt: TGTGCCAGTAGTATCCAAGGCGCGGACAATGAGCAGTTCTTC

clone_size: .
d_call: .
j_call: TRBJ1-1
v_call: TRBV29-1
cdr3_aa: CSVEQAMNTEAFF
cdr3_nt: TGCAGCGTAGAACAGGCTATGAACACTGAAGCTTTCTTT

clone_size: few
d_call: .
j_call: TRBJ1-1
v_call: TRBV29-1
cdr3_aa: CSVEGGGRGTEAFF
cdr3_nt: TGCAGCGTTGAAGGTGGGGGCAGGGGCACTGAAGCTTTCTTT

clone_size: .
d_call: .
j_call: TRBJ2-7
v_call: TRBV7-9
cdr3_aa: CASSSLPAGRYEQYF
cdr3_nt: TGTGCCAGCAGCTCTCTCCCGGCGGGCCGCTACGAGCAGTACTTC

clone_size: few
d_call: .
j_call: TRBJ1-2
v_call: TRBV29-1
cdr3_aa: CSVPLQGWDYGYTF
cdr3_nt: TGCAGCGTTCCCTTACAGGGTTGGGACTATGGCTACACCTTC

clone_size: .
d_call: TRBD1
j_call: TRBJ2-5
v_call: TRBV2
cdr3_aa: CASTTDRGGETQYF
cdr3_nt: TGTGCCAGCACCACGGACAGGGGTGGAGAGACCCAGTACTTC

clone_size: .
d_call: .
j_call: TRBJ2-4
v_call: TRBV5-1
cdr3_aa: CASSFETGFQYF
cdr3_nt: TGCGCCAGCAGCTTTGAGACAGGCTTTCAGTACTTC

clone_size: few
d_call: TRBD1
j_call: TRBJ2-3
v_call: TRBV30
cdr3_aa: CAWTGGADTQYF
cdr3_nt: TGTGCCTGGACAGGGGGAGCAGATACGCAGTATTTT

clone_size: .
d_call: .
j_call: TRBJ2-7
v_call: TRBV28
cdr3_aa: CASSLSQQIQYF
cdr3_nt: TGTGCCAGCAGTTTAAGTCAACAGATTCAGTACTTC

clone_size: .
d_call: .
j_call: TRBJ2-3
v_call: TRBV7-2
cdr3_aa: CASSLPPGSTDTQYF
cdr3_nt: TGTGCCAGCAGCTTACCCCCAGGTAGCACAGATACGCAGTATTTT

clone_size: .
d_call: .
j_call: TRBJ1-1
v_call: TRBV12-5
cdr3_aa: CASAPESAEAFF
cdr3_nt: TGTGCTAGTGCCCCCGAATCGGCTGAAGCTTTCTTT

clone_size: few
d_call: TRBD2
j_call: TRBJ2-7
v_call: TRBV28
cdr3_aa: CASTLTSPHEQYF
cdr3_nt: TGTGCCAGCACCCTGACTAGCCCCCACGAGCAGTACTTC

clone_size: .
d_call: .
j_call: TRBJ2-1
v_call: TRBV11-2
cdr3_aa: CASSKAGLFPNEQFF
cdr3_nt: TGTGCCAGCAGTAAAGCGGGTCTATTTCCCAATGAGCAGTTCTTC

clone_size: .
d_call: TRBD1
j_call: TRBJ2-3
v_call: TRBV5-1
cdr3_aa: CASSLDRGKVNTQYF
cdr3_nt: TGCGCCAGCAGCTTGGACAGGGGGAAGGTGAATACGCAGTATTTT

clone_size: few
d_call: .
j_call: TRBJ1-2
v_call: TRBV9
cdr3_aa: CASSERQNNYGYTF
cdr3_nt: TGTGCCAGCAGCGAGCGGCAAAATAACTATGGCTACACCTTC

clone_size: few
d_call: TRBD2
j_call: TRBJ2-1
v_call: TRBV18
cdr3_aa: CASSPQAGVSEQFF
cdr3_nt: TGTGCCAGCTCACCACAAGCGGGAGTCAGTGAGCAGTTCTTC

clone_size: few
d_call: TRBD2
j_call: TRBJ2-1
v_call: TRBV5-4
cdr3_aa: CASSLTSGGYNEQFF
cdr3_nt: TGTGCCAGCAGCTTGACTAGCGGAGGGTACAATGAGCAGTTCTTC

clone_size: few
d_call: .
j_call: TRBJ2-2
v_call: TRBV15
cdr3_aa: CATSMGGASTGELFF
cdr3_nt: TGTGCCACCAGCATGGGGGGAGCAAGCACCGGGGAGCTGTTTTTT

clone_size: .
d_call: .
j_call: TRBJ2-7
v_call: TRBV7-9
cdr3_aa: CASSLEPGGEQYF
cdr3_nt: TGTGCCAGCAGCTTAGAACCCGGGGGCGAGCAGTACTTC

clone_size: .
d_call: .
j_call: TRBJ2-7
v_call: TRBV30
cdr3_aa: CAWGGTGKPYEQYF
cdr3_nt: TGTGCCTGGGGAGGGACGGGCAAACCCTACGAGCAGTACTTC

clone_size: .
d_call: TRBD2
j_call: TRBJ2-2
v_call: TRBV7-9
cdr3_aa: CASSPPWGAGTGELFF
cdr3_nt: TGTGCCAGCAGCCCCCCTTGGGGAGCGGGGACCGGGGAGCTGTTTTTT